A selection of T cell receptor beta chains follows, all from one sample in a study of CD8 T cells in Susac syndrome. A single record per CDR3 protein comes from TCRdb applying MiXCR to the immunoSEQ multiplex PCR reads. The table includes around 300,000 distinct CDR3 sequences, roughly 94% detected once. Input material: CD4+ T cells from PBMCs. These receptors were collected from a human donor with multiple sclerosis. The CDR3 runs from the conserved cysteine through the conserved F or W. The order of the fields is clone size, D gene, V gene, J gene, CDR3 DNA, CDR3 protein. D genes are given only for firm matches. Not every row has a clone size; where given, it reads once, few, many or a size class.

clone_size: NA; d_call: TRBD1; v_call: TRBV5-1; j_call: TRBJ2-1; cdr3_nt: TGCGCCAGCAGCTTAGGGACAGGTTACAATGAGCAGTTCTTC; cdr3_aa: CASSLGTGYNEQFF
clone_size: NA; d_call: TRBD2; v_call: TRBV12-3/TRBV12-4; j_call: TRBJ2-3; cdr3_nt: TGTGCCAGCAGGGGAACTAGCGGGGGGCTAACAGATACGCAGTATTTT; cdr3_aa: CASRGTSGGLTDTQYF
clone_size: NA; d_call: NA; v_call: TRBV6-1; j_call: TRBJ1-2; cdr3_nt: TGTGCCAGCAGTGAAGGGTCAGGTTTCAACTATGGCTACACCTTC; cdr3_aa: CASSEGSGFNYGYTF
clone_size: NA; d_call: TRBD2; v_call: TRBV5-4; j_call: TRBJ2-7; cdr3_nt: TGTGCCAGCAGTCTTACTAGCGGGGGTGAGCACGAGCAGTACTTC; cdr3_aa: CASSLTSGGEHEQYF
clone_size: once; d_call: TRBD2; v_call: TRBV7-9; j_call: TRBJ2-5; cdr3_nt: TGTGCCAGCAGCTTAGCGGTGCAGGGAGGGGAGACCCAGTACTTC; cdr3_aa: CASSLAVQGGETQYF
clone_size: once; d_call: NA; v_call: TRBV20-1; j_call: TRBJ2-4; cdr3_nt: TGCAGTGCTACTGGAGGTTTTGAGGGAGGCGGAGACATTCAGTACTTC; cdr3_aa: CSATGGFEGGGDIQYF
clone_size: NA; d_call: NA; v_call: TRBV20-1; j_call: TRBJ2-1; cdr3_nt: TGCAGTGCCCCAGGAGGGAGCGCCCCCCCCTACAATGAGCAGTTCTTC; cdr3_aa: CSAPGGSAPPYNEQFF
clone_size: NA; d_call: TRBD1; v_call: TRBV19; j_call: TRBJ1-5; cdr3_nt: TGTGCCAGTCATGGACAGGGCGATCAGCCCCAGCATTTT; cdr3_aa: CASHGQGDQPQHF
clone_size: NA; d_call: NA; v_call: TRBV6-1; j_call: TRBJ2-3; cdr3_nt: TGTGCCAGCAGCCAGCGCCCACTCGCGGATAGCACAGATACGCAGTATTTT; cdr3_aa: CASSQRPLADSTDTQYF
clone_size: few; d_call: NA; v_call: TRBV29-1; j_call: TRBJ2-3; cdr3_nt: TGCAGCGTTGGGGACATTAGCACAGATACGCAGTATTTT; cdr3_aa: CSVGDISTDTQYF
clone_size: NA; d_call: TRBD2; v_call: TRBV12-3/TRBV12-4; j_call: TRBJ2-5; cdr3_nt: TGTGCCAGCAGTTTAGGCGGGGGGGGGCGGGAGACCCAGTACTTC; cdr3_aa: CASSLGGGGRETQYF
clone_size: NA; d_call: NA; v_call: TRBV6-5; j_call: TRBJ1-4; cdr3_nt: TGTGCCAGCAGTTACTCGTCCCTTGCAACTAATGAAAAACTGTTTTTT; cdr3_aa: CASSYSSLATNEKLFF
clone_size: NA; d_call: NA; v_call: TRBV12-3/TRBV12-4; j_call: TRBJ2-7; cdr3_nt: TGTGCCAGCAGTTTAGCGCCAACAATTTACGAGCAGTACTTC; cdr3_aa: CASSLAPTIYEQYF
clone_size: once; d_call: NA; v_call: TRBV5-1; j_call: TRBJ2-3; cdr3_nt: TGCGCCAGCAGCTTGGGTAGGGCAGGCTTATCCACAGATACGCAGTATTTT; cdr3_aa: CASSLGRAGLSTDTQYF
clone_size: NA; d_call: NA; v_call: TRBV19; j_call: TRBJ2-7; cdr3_nt: TGTGCCAGTAGTATACGTCAGGGGCCCTACGAGCAGTACTTC; cdr3_aa: CASSIRQGPYEQYF
clone_size: NA; d_call: NA; v_call: TRBV5-1; j_call: TRBJ2-7; cdr3_nt: TGCGCCAGCAGCTCGTATCAGCGTACACACGAGCAGTACTTC; cdr3_aa: CASSSYQRTHEQYF
clone_size: NA; d_call: NA; v_call: TRBV7-9; j_call: TRBJ2-3; cdr3_nt: TGTGCCAGCAGGATAGACGGTTCCGGCCACGATACGCAGTATTTT; cdr3_aa: CASRIDGSGHDTQYF
clone_size: NA; d_call: NA; v_call: TRBV4-3; j_call: TRBJ2-1; cdr3_nt: TGCGCCAGCAGCCAAGGGGGAGTCGGCAACAATGAGCAGTTCTTC; cdr3_aa: CASSQGGVGNNEQFF
clone_size: NA; d_call: NA; v_call: TRBV12-3/TRBV12-4; j_call: TRBJ1-2; cdr3_nt: TGTGCCAGCAGTTTAAGGAGGCCCGGGGACTATGGCTACACCTTC; cdr3_aa: CASSLRRPGDYGYTF